The 28 T cell receptor beta chains reported below all come from one sample, sequenced in a study of blood T cell repertoires in COVID-19 (dated by TCRdb to 2020 to 2021). Libraries were built with the immunoSEQ multiplex PCR assay. This immuneACCESS table, as held by TCRdb, lists in-frame sequences with V and J called but not all clones. Of the missing ones, under half trace to an unresolved V gene in checked studies; the others have no known cause. The sample yields more than 150,000 clones; around four fifths were counted once. The ten largest clonotypes hold roughly 2.8% of the sample. Sequencing was done on a sample of peripheral blood. Every receptor here comes from a woman aged 55-69 years with acute or convalescent COVID-19.

This sequence joins TRBV7-6 and TRBJ1-4, with D unresolved. This CDR3 has 14 amino acids. Trimming cost V 1 base and J 8 bases, with 11 bases left between them. The germline gives CDR1 SGHVS, CDR2 FNYEAQ. CDR3 bases: TGTGCCAGCAGCTTAGATGCCAGCGGGGAAAAACTGTTTTTT. Translating it yields CASSLDASGEKLFF. The variable domain in full, completed from reference TRBV7-6 and TRBJ1-4, reads GAGVSQSPRYKVTKRGQDVALRCDPISGHVSLYWYRQALGQGPEFLTYFNYEAQQDKSGLPNDRFSAERPEGSISTLTIQRTEQRDSAMYRCASSLDASGEKLFFGSGTQLSVL.

This chain connects TRBV28 to TRBJ1-5; no clear D gene. Germline assignment: CDR1 MDHEN and CDR2 SYDVKM. This CDR3 spans 15 amino acids. Trimming removed 5 bases at V and 6 bases at J, with 17 bases between. This CDR3 is CASSLPEARGQPQHF. The CDR3 DNA follows: TGTGCCAGCAGTCTACCGGAGGCCCGGGGTCAGCCCCAGCATTTT.

The genes are TRBV5-1 and TRBJ1-2; 7 nucleotides agree with TRBD1. This CDR3 is 18 amino acids long. The germline CDR1 and CDR2 sequences are SGHRS and YFSETQ. V trimming: 2 bases; J trimming: 4 bases; junction bases outside the gene matches: 17. The CDR3: CASSFAGGDPLTIYGYTF. The CDR3 DNA reads TGCGCCAGCAGCTTCGCAGGGGGAGACCCGCTGACCATCTATGGCTACACCTTC. Using reference TRBV5-1 and TRBJ1-2 for the parts outside the CDR3, the full variable domain is KAGVTQTPRYLIKTRGQQVTLSCSPISGHRSVSWYQQTPGQGLQFLFEYFSETQRNKGNFPGRFSGRQFSNSRSEMNVSTLELGDSALYLCASSFAGGDPLTIYGYTFGSGTRLTVV.

The V gene is TRBV7-9, the J gene TRBJ2-7; TRBD1 aligns across 9 bases. The trim removed 6 bases at V and 1 base at J, leaving 7 bases unmatched. Germline V gives CDR1 SEHNR, CDR2 FQNEAQ (reference sequence). CDR3 length: 15 residues. CDR3 sequence: CASRPRQGGSYEQYF. DNA for the CDR3: TGTGCCAGCAGACCTCGACAGGGGGGTTCCTACGAGCAGTACTTC.

The chain is built from TRBV10-3 and TRBJ2-7, with D tentatively TRBD1 (5 bases). The CDR3 runs to 15 residues. Trimming left V 0 bases short and J 6 bases short, with 15 bases between. From germline, CDR1 is ENHRY and CDR2 SYGVKD. The CDR3 nucleotides are TGTGCCATCAGTGAGTCAACAGGCCCCGTGAGCGAGCAGTACTTC. It translates to CAISESTGPVSEQYF.

This clone was detected only once. This chain connects TRBV4-2 to TRBJ1-5, with D perhaps TRBD1 (5 bases). The germline V gene encodes CDR1 LGHNA and CDR2 YNFKEQ. There are 16 residues in the CDR3. V was cut by 1 base and J by 2 bases, with 12 bases left in between. CDR3 in amino acids: CASSQALGGGNQPQHF. CDR3 coding DNA: TGTGCCAGCAGCCAAGCCCTGGGGGGTGGCAATCAGCCCCAGCATTTT.

This clone was counted a few times. The chain employs TRBV3-1 (or the pseudogene TRBV3-2) and TRBJ1-4; TRBD1 aligns across 7 bases. With 1 base clipped from V and 10 bases from J, the junction kept 6 bases outside the gene matches. This CDR3 spans 14 amino acids. Looked up from germline, CDR1 is LGHDT and CDR2 is YNNKEL (reference sequence). This CDR3 is CASSQGGTDGKLFF. The DNA of the CDR3 is TGTGCCAGCAGCCAAGGGGGGACAGATGGAAAACTGTTTTTT.

This clone has just a few counts. The J gene is TRBJ1-2, the V gene TRBV12-3 or TRBV12-4; D gene ambiguous. The germline V and J ends were trimmed by 3 bases and 4 bases, with 6 bases remaining between them. The CDR3 has 12 residues. The CDR3 loop reads CASSFNSYGYTF. As DNA, the CDR3 is TGTGCCAGCAGTTTTAACAGCTATGGCTACACCTTC.

The J gene is TRBJ2-2, the V gene TRBV2; D perhaps matches TRBD1 (6 bases). This CDR3 region has 13 residues. Trimming cost V 7 bases and J 7 bases, with 13 bases left between them. The germline V gene has CDR1 SNHLY and CDR2 FYNNEI. The CDR3 sequence is CASNRDYNGELFF. DNA of the CDR3: TGTGCCAGCAACAGGGATTATAACGGGGAGCTGTTTTTT. Based on the CDR3 plus reference TRBV2 and TRBJ2-2, the full variable domain is EPEVTQTPSHQVTQMGQEVILRCVPISNHLYFYWYRQILGQKVEFLVSFYNNEISEKSEIFDDQFSVERPDGSNFTLKIRSTKLEDSAMYFCASNRDYNGELFFGEGSRLTVL.

This chain links TRBV24-1 with TRBJ2-5; tentatively, D is TRBD1 (5 bases). The V gene lost 0 bases and the J gene lost 5 bases, with 15 bases spanning the gap. This CDR3 is built from 16 residues. The germline gives CDR1 KGHDR, CDR2 SFDVKD. In DNA, the CDR3 is TGTGCCACCAGTGATTTGGGGGCGGTGGCTGTGGAGACCCAGTACTTC. Its protein product is CATSDLGAVAVETQYF.

The V call is TRBV7-8, the J call TRBJ1-2; no clear D gene. V lost 5 bases to trimming and J lost 6 bases, with 16 bases between them. Germline V gives CDR1 SGHVS, CDR2 FQNEAQ. The CDR3 is made up of 14 amino acids. As DNA, the CDR3 is TGTGCCAGCAGCGCCTGGACTGGTAGAGATGGCTACACCTTC. Translated: CASSAWTGRDGYTF.

V gene TRBV6-2 or TRBV6-3 combines with J gene TRBJ1-2; TRBD1 aligns across 7 bases. Germline CDR1 is MNHEY and CDR2 is SVGEGT. The CDR3 covers 14 residues. Unmatched junction bases numbered 6, after V lost 6 bases and J lost 2 bases. CDR3 in DNA: TGTGCCAGCAGCCTCCTGGACAGGAACTATGGCTACACCTTC. It is translated as CASSLLDRNYGYTF.

V gene TRBV6-5 combines with J gene TRBJ2-3; D gene uncertain. V lost 6 bases and J lost 0, with 13 bases in between. The CDR3 totals 15 residues. Germline CDR1 is MNHEY and CDR2 is SVGAGI. CDR3 sequence (DNA): TGTGCCAGCAGCCCCGCCCCGGGTAGCACAGATACGCAGTATTTT. Translating gives CASSPAPGSTDTQYF.

The rearrangement joins TRBV5-1 to TRBJ2-7; the match to TRBD1 covers 8 bases. Germline CDR1 reads SGHRS; CDR2 reads YFSETQ. The CDR3 consists of 16 residues. With 4 bases clipped from V and 1 base from J, the junction kept 10 bases outside the gene matches. This CDR3 reads CASSREGTGASYEQYF. In nucleotides, the CDR3 is TGCGCCAGCAGCCGAGAAGGGACAGGAGCTTCCTACGAGCAGTACTTC.

The V gene is TRBV9, the J gene TRBJ2-7; TRBD1 matches 9 bases. The J segment lost 5 bases and the V segment lost 0 bases, leaving 6 bases of the junction unmatched. Per the germline V gene, CDR1 is SGDLS and CDR2 is YYNGEE. CDR3 length equals 15 residues. CDR3 protein: CASSVAGTGTHEQYF. DNA of the CDR3: TGTGCCAGCAGCGTAGCTGGGACAGGGACCCACGAGCAGTACTTC.

V usage is TRBV7-2 and J usage is TRBJ1-5, with a possible D match to TRBD1 (6 bases). V was clipped by 5 bases and J by 0 bases, with 17 bases between them. Germline V gene lookup returns CDR1 SGHTA and CDR2 FQGNSA. This CDR3 contains 17 residues. DNA for the CDR3: TGTGCCAGCAGCCCCCAGGGGACCCCATATAGCAATCAGCCCCAGCATTTT. It codes for CASSPQGTPYSNQPQHF.

The chain combines TRBV3-1 (or the pseudogene TRBV3-2) with TRBJ2-7, with 8 nucleotides matching TRBD1. CDR1 and CDR2 (germline): LGHDT, YNNKEL (reference sequence). V lost 4 bases to trimming and J lost 2 bases; unmatched junction nucleotides: 10. The CDR3 is 16 residues long. The CDR3 region is CASSPSDRVVAYEQYF. Written as DNA, the CDR3 is TGTGCCAGCAGCCCTTCGGACAGGGTAGTAGCCTACGAGCAGTACTTC.

The rearrangement links TRBV7-2 to TRBJ1-1, with TRBD1 matching over 10 bases. CDR3 length: 14 amino acids. V shed 5 bases, J shed 5 bases, and the junction held 5 bases outside the gene matches. Per germline, CDR1 SGHTA and CDR2 FQGNSA. The CDR3 DNA is TGTGCCAGCAGCCCCCGGACAGGGGGGACTGAAGCTTTCTTT. It codes for CASSPRTGGTEAFF.

The rearrangement joins TRBV2 to TRBJ1-2; no clear D. With 2 bases removed from V and 1 base from J, the gap between germline ends came to 8 bases. CDR1 is SNHLY, CDR2 FYNNEI, per germline. The CDR3 contains 14 residues. CDR3 DNA: TGTGCCAGCAGTGAAACAGTGGGTAACTATGGCTACACCTTC. This sequence encodes CASSETVGNYGYTF.

The CDR3 is CASRKQGLYGYTF. The CDR3 DNA sequence: TGTGCCAGTAGGAAACAGGGGTTGTATGGCTACACCTTC. The chain links TRBV19 to TRBJ1-2; 7 bases agree with TRBD1. V trimming: 6 bases; J trimming: 5 bases; junction bases outside the gene matches: 6. The CDR3 has 13 residues. Looked up from germline, CDR1 is LNHDA and CDR2 is SQIVND (reference sequence).

J is TRBJ1-2 and V is TRBV28; possible D gene TRBD1, 5 bases. Germline assignment: CDR1 MDHEN and CDR2 SYDVKM. V was pared by 5 bases and J by 4 bases, with 11 bases between. The CDR3 totals 13 residues. The CDR3 DNA is TGTGCCAGCAGTCCCCGCAGGGTCTATGGCTACACCTTC. Translated: CASSPRRVYGYTF.

V gene TRBV3-1 (or the pseudogene TRBV3-2) combines with J gene TRBJ2-7; the match to TRBD1 covers 11 bases. The CDR3 totals 16 residues. Germline CDR1 and CDR2: LGHDT and YNNKEL (reference sequence). With 4 bases clipped from V and 3 bases from J, the junction kept 8 bases outside the gene matches. The CDR3 nucleotides are TGTGCCAGCAGCCGGAGGAATGGGACAGGGGGCTACGAGCAGTACTTC. This codes for CASSRRNGTGGYEQYF.

The chain combines TRBV6-4 with TRBJ2-3; 7 bases fit TRBD2. Germline CDR1 MRHNA, CDR2 SNTAGT. The V and J ends lost 2 bases and 0 bases, in that order; junction bases with no gene match: 8. The CDR3 has 17 residues. The CDR3 spells CASSDQRDPLSTDTQYF. CDR3 in DNA: TGTGCCAGCAGTGACCAGCGGGACCCTCTTAGCACAGATACGCAGTATTTT.

The V gene is TRBV6-5, the J gene TRBJ1-2, with unresolved D. This CDR3 has 15 residues. Trimming removed 6 bases from V and 0 bases from J, with 14 bases in between. The V gene's germline CDR1 is MNHEY and CDR2 SVGAGI. This chain's CDR3 is CASRPDRLPNYGYTF. The CDR3 DNA reads TGTGCCAGCAGACCCGACCGACTACCTAACTATGGCTACACCTTC.

Only a few counts were recorded for this clone. The chain joins TRBV2 to TRBJ1-5; D ambiguous. The germline CDR1 and CDR2 sequences are SNHLY and FYNNEI. V shed 8 bases and J shed 6 bases, with 14 bases lying between them. The CDR3 contains 13 residues. CDR3 sequence (DNA): TGTGCCAGCCTTCCGGGGAACGCTCAGCCCCAGCATTTT. Its protein product is CASLPGNAQPQHF.

This chain connects TRBV30 to TRBJ2-2; 8 bases map to TRBD2. The junction had 10 bases not matched to a gene; V was cut back by 2 bases and J by 5 bases. The CDR3 covers 16 residues. Germline V lookup: CDR1 GTSNPN, CDR2 SVGIG (reference sequence). The CDR3 sequence: CAWSQKTSAFTGELFF. The DNA of the CDR3 is TGTGCCTGGAGTCAGAAGACTAGCGCGTTTACCGGGGAGCTGTTTTTT.

This sequence joins TRBV28 and TRBJ1-2, with a possible D match to TRBD1 (5 bases). Trimming cost V 5 bases and J 3 bases, with 16 bases left between them. Germline-derived CDR1 and CDR2 are MDHEN and SYDVKM. The CDR3 runs 15 residues. This CDR3 is CASSRRQPGYYGYTF. As DNA, the CDR3 is TGTGCCAGCAGTAGGCGACAACCAGGGTACTATGGCTACACCTTC.

The rearrangement uses TRBV4-1 and TRBJ2-1; D gene uncertain. The CDR3 runs to 14 residues. Trimming stripped 0 bases from V and 2 bases from J, with 5 bases between. CDR1 and CDR2 (germline): MGHRA, YSYEKL. The CDR3, as DNA: TGCGCCAGCAGCCAAGACCCTACCTACAATGAGCAGTTCTTC. It encodes CASSQDPTYNEQFF.